This T cell receptor beta chain emerged from a study of T cell clonality in common variable immunodeficiency. Broader study findings: T cell subpopulation sequencing would be needed to explain CVID clonality.

Sequencing used immunoSEQ multiplex PCR; TCRdb keeps in-frame clones, though not all of them. The record shows around 39,000 clones for this sample, with no singletons present. This clone has a count of ten or more. Its specificity is unknown. The read gets to within 3 residues of the CDR3 end, and the germline J gene fills in the rest. This CDR3 has 16 amino acids. V was cut by 4 bases and J by 0 bases, with 14 bases left in between. Germline-derived CDR1 and CDR2 are SGHTA and FQGTGA. Each donor provided 5 to 8 ml of heparinized whole blood. Sequencing used peripheral blood mononuclear cells. The receptor's source is a person aged 18 to 70 in good health. V is TRBV7-3 and J is TRBJ2-3; D perhaps matches TRBD1 (6 bases). CDR3 bases read: TGTGCCAGCAGCTGCCGACAGGCCCTAAGCACAGATACG. This translates into CASSCRQALSTDT. The CDR3 in its entirety is CASSCRQALSTDTQYF.